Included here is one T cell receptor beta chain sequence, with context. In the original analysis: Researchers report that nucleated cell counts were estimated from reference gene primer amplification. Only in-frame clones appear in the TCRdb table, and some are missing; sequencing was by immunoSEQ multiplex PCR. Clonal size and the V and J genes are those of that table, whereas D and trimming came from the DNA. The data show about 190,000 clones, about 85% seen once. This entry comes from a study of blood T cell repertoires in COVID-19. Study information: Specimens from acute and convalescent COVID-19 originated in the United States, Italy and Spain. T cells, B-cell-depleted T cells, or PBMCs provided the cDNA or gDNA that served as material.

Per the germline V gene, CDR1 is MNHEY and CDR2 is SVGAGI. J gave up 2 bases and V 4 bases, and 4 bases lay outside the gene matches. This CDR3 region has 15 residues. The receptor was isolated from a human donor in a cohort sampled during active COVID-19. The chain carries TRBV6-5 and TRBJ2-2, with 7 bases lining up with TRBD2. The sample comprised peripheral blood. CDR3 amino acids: CASSWEGLNTGELFF. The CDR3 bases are TGTGCCAGCAGTTGGGAGGGCTTAAACACCGGGGAGCTGTTTTTT.